This TCR beta chain was recorded in a study of glioma-infiltrating T cells. Study-wide findings and caveats: Tissue-blood divergence was below expectation in non-neoplastic patients, above in gliomas. Tissue and blood shared very few CDR3 sequences.

The iRepertoire nested amplicon-rescue multiplex PCR amplified TCR alpha and beta CDR3s from RNA. A single record per CDR3 protein comes from TCRdb applying MiXCR to the multiplex PCR reads. This sample has roughly 100,000 distinct CDR3 sequences, with around 40% found just once. This clonotype occurred many times. Its antigen remains unidentified. CDR1 is LNHDA, CDR2 SQIVND, per germline (reference sequence). This CDR3 region has 14 residues. V gave up 3 bases and J gave up 8 bases, with 16 bases separating them. The material sequenced was glioma tissue, nonneoplastic brain tissue, or PBMCs (not recorded which). This sequence joins TRBV19 and TRBJ1-2; maybe TRBD1 (5 bases). This TCR was recovered from a human donor with low-grade glioma or glioblastoma, undergoing nonglioma brain surgery, or in good health (not recorded which). This CDR3 is CASSIVVRDSGYTF. CDR3 coding DNA: TGTGCCAGTAGTATTGTTGTCAGGGATTCGGGCTACACCTTC.